These 10 T cell receptor beta chains share one sample of origin, sequenced in a study of shared clonotypes between healthy human individuals. Produced via immunoSEQ multiplex PCR; TCRdb's table is partial and in-frame only. The sample has 2 million to 2.5 million clones; approximately 90% are singletons. Source material: naive CD4+ T cells from PBMCs. This sample's subset: CD45RA+ positively selected. The origin of the receptors is a man aged 18 to 35 in good health. Some clones in this sample may be carry-over from other donors' samples.

The chain links TRBV30 to TRBJ1-6, with no clear D. Germline V lookup: CDR1 GTSNPN, CDR2 SVGIG (reference sequence). The CDR3 loop spans 13 amino acids. Trimming removed 2 bases from V and 14 bases from J, with 16 bases in between. CDR3 in amino acids: CAWSPRALSTLHF. In nucleotides, the CDR3 is TGTGCCTGGAGTCCACGGGCCCTGAGCACCCTCCACTTT.

This rearrangement joins TRBV5-4 to TRBJ2-3; the D call may be TRBD1 or TRBD2 (5 bases each). The CDR3 is 15 amino acids. Trimming removed 0 bases from V and 4 bases from J, with 12 bases in between. The germline gives CDR1 SGHNT, CDR2 YYREEE (reference sequence). The CDR3 region has the DNA TGTGCCAGCAGCTTGGCCGGGGACGGCTCAGATACGCAGTATTTT. This encodes CASSLAGDGSDTQYF.

The chain recombines TRBV28 with TRBJ1-4; D call uncertain. The CDR3 has 15 residues. V gave up 5 bases and J gave up 2 bases, with 12 bases separating them. Germline V lookup: CDR1 MDHEN, CDR2 SYDVKM. The CDR3 protein is CASSGGVGTNEKLFF. DNA of the CDR3: TGTGCCAGCAGTGGTGGTGTTGGGACTAATGAAAAACTGTTTTTT.

The chain has TRBV7-2 and TRBJ2-7, with 9 bases fitting TRBD2. The V and J ends lost 6 bases and 0 bases, in that order; junction bases with no gene match: 6. CDR1 and CDR2 (germline): SGHTA, FQGNSA. The CDR3 spans 15 residues. The CDR3 is CASRPGLASSYEQYF. The DNA of the CDR3 is TGTGCCAGCAGGCCCGGACTAGCGAGCTCCTACGAGCAGTACTTC. Complete variable domain (other parts from reference TRBV7-2 and TRBJ2-7): GAGVSQSPSNKVTEKGKDVELRCDPISGHTALYWYRQSLGQGLEFLIYFQGNSAPDKSGLPSDRFSAERTGGSVSTLTIQRTQQEDSAVYLCASRPGLASSYEQYFGPGTRLTVT.

The rearrangement joins TRBV7-2 to TRBJ1-4; no clear D gene. Germline V gives CDR1 SGHTA, CDR2 FQGNSA. The CDR3 extends over 16 amino acids. The ends were cut back, 8 bases at V and 0 bases at J, with 16 bases in the middle. CDR3 loop: CASGRTLVATNEKLFF. CDR3 sequence (DNA): TGTGCCAGCGGCCGGACGTTAGTTGCAACTAATGAAAAACTGTTTTTT.

The chain links TRBV6-5 to TRBJ2-3; 7 nucleotides line up with TRBD2. The germline CDR1 and CDR2 sequences are MNHEY and SVGAGI. The CDR3 spans 15 residues. V shed 1 base and J 4 bases; nucleotides not matched to a gene: 5. CDR3: CASSYLGEGADTQYF. The DNA of the CDR3 is TGTGCCAGCAGTTACTTGGGGGAGGGTGCAGATACGCAGTATTTT.

V and J are TRBV27 and TRBJ2-6; D call uncertain. The length of the CDR3 is 15 residues. Germline assignment: CDR1 MNHEY and CDR2 SMNVEV (reference sequence). Trimming stripped 7 bases from V and 1 base from J, with 11 bases between. In DNA, the CDR3 is TGTGCCAGCAAACCCCTCAGGTCTGGGGCCAACGTCCTGACTTTC. This gives the protein CASKPLRSGANVLTF.

Notes on this clone: Other DNA sequences within the sample encode an identical CDR3. CDR3 loop: CASSLAGTTYEQYF. Written as DNA, the CDR3 is TGTGCCAGCAGCTTGGCAGGGACAACCTACGAGCAGTACTTC. The V and J genes are TRBV5-5 and TRBJ2-7; D may be TRBD1 (6 bases). This CDR3 spans 14 amino acids. Trimming pared 0 bases from V and 2 bases from J, leaving 9 bases between. Germline CDR1 SGHKS, CDR2 YYEKEE (reference sequence).

The genes are TRBV9 and TRBJ1-3, with D hard to call. Germline V gene lookup returns CDR1 SGDLS and CDR2 YYNGEE. V was cut by 0 bases and J by 2 bases, with 9 bases left in between. This CDR3 has 15 amino acids. In DNA, the CDR3 is TGTGCCAGCAGCGTAGGGGTAGTCACTGGAAACACCATATATTTT. Protein sequence: CASSVGVVTGNTIYF.

The chain is built from TRBV4-3 and TRBJ2-3; 13 nucleotides match TRBD2. This CDR3 is built from 18 residues. CDR1 is LGHNA, CDR2 YSLEER, per germline. Unmatched junction bases numbered 7, after V lost 1 base and J lost 3 bases. CDR3 loop: CASSQAWGTSGKTDTQYF. CDR3 nucleotide sequence: TGCGCCAGCAGCCAAGCCTGGGGGACTAGCGGGAAGACAGATACGCAGTATTTT.